The subject of this entry is one TCR beta chain. Its antigen is unknown. No base quality values were provided; no much bigger clone lies one nucleotide off. Each collaborating institution followed its own protocols to collect whole blood in K2EDTA tubes. For TCRbeta analysis, collaborators shipped samples as frozen whole blood, isolated PBMCs, or DNA extracted from either of those sample types. The immunoSEQ Assay, a bias-controlled multiplex PCR, was used to amplify TCRbeta CDR3 regions from genomic DNA. In the authors' own workflow: Nucleated cell counts per sample were estimated from amplification of reference gene primers within the assay. To quantify the absolute abundance of each unique TCRbeta CDR3 rearrangement, sequence reads were collapsed and filtered. For each sample, productive Simpson clonality was calculated as the square root of Simpson's diversity index across productive rearrangements. Imported from immuneACCESS, the table was reduced by TCRdb to in-frame sequences with V and J called. These copies leave out some clones; in studies compared against another copy, an unresolved V gene accounts for under half, and the cause of the remainder is not known. For V, J and clone size, that table is used; D and trimming come from the DNA. For this sample there are 80,000 to 95,000 clones; about 70% appear just once. Around 19% of the sample is taken by the ten largest.

The entry originates in a study of blood T cell repertoires in COVID-19 (dated by TCRdb to 2018 to 2020). Study-wide context: Samples from collaborators originated in the United States, Italy and Spain and spanned both the acute and convalescent phases of COVID-19. Deeply sampled blood TCRbeta repertoires from subjects exposed to, actively infected with, or recovered from COVID-19 were included in the dataset. A de-identified subject ID, COVID-19 status, age in years and sex were almost always included in the sample metadata. The prospective study material was composed of cDNA or gDNA derived from T cells, B-cell-depleted T cells, or PBMCs. The repertoires were made available in a free public database intended to serve as a resource for research on the immune response to SARS-CoV-2. The samples were drawn from two sources: the first 160 participants of the ongoing ImmuneRACE study, and 1,254 subjects contributed by 6 global collaborators. Where available, HLA class I and class II types were taken from metadata supplied by the sample provider and were not determined by assay-based typing.

The CDR3 contains 12 residues, cysteine and phenylalanine counted. Just CDR3 DNA is preserved here, 36 bases in frame from base 1. After removal of 5 bases from V and 8 bases from J, the junction retains 5 bases not matched to a gene. Based on the germline V gene (reference sequence), the CDR1 and CDR2 sequences are PRHDT and FYEKMQ. The paper as a whole reports these results and caveats: How much clinical and demographic metadata was included differed by source and by participant, and the metadata was provided uncurated.

This receptor chain uses TRBV13 and TRBJ1-1; the central 7 bases match TRBD1. The TCR comes from a woman aged 80 or over with active or convalescent COVID-19. Sequenced material: peripheral blood. The bases are TGTGCCAGCAGCGGACAGGATTCCGAAGCTTTCTTT. Translated, it reads CASSGQDSEAFF. The CDR3, completed at both ends by the reference TRBV13 and TRBJ1-1 genes, gives the full variable domain AAGVIQSPRHLIKEKRETATLKCYPIPRHDTVYWYQQGPGQDPQFLISFYEKMQSDKGSIPDRFSAQQFSDYHSELNMSSLELGDSALYFCASSGQDSEAFFGQGTRLTVV.